A single sample is the source of the 27 T cell receptor beta chains below, sequenced in a study of cytomegalovirus exposure and HLA in healthy donors. Amplification used 60 Vbeta primers and 13 Jbeta primers. Profiled with immunoSEQ multiplex PCR; TCRdb holds only in-frame clones, not every one. This table holds about 67,000 clones, roughly nine tenths found once. The sample taken for sequencing was PBMCs. These receptors all stem from a woman in her 30s in good health and CMV-seropositive.

The chain employs TRBV5-6 and TRBJ1-2; D ambiguous. This CDR3 has 15 amino acids. V was shortened by 2 bases and J by 1 base, with 12 bases between the two germline ends. Germline V gene sequence: CDR1 SGHDT, CDR2 YYEEEE. The CDR3 sequence is CASSLLGGRNYGYTF. CDR3 nucleotide sequence: TGTGCCAGCAGCTTACTGGGAGGGCGTAACTATGGCTACACCTTC.

The chain has TRBV2 and TRBJ1-2, with 8 bases identical to TRBD1. CDR3 length: 15 amino acids. Germline lookup yields CDR1 SNHLY and CDR2 FYNNEI. The junction had 9 bases not matched to a gene; V was cut back by 2 bases and J by 7 bases. The CDR3 sequence: CASSERRRGLGGYTF. In nucleotides, the CDR3 is TGTGCCAGCAGTGAAAGGCGCAGGGGGCTTGGTGGCTACACCTTC.

The chain combines TRBV29-1 with TRBJ2-2; TRBD2 agrees at 7 bases. Trimming cost V 4 bases and J 3 bases; bases outside gene matches: 11. In germline, CDR1 is SQVTM, CDR2 ANQGSEA. The CDR3 runs to 16 residues. Written as DNA, the CDR3 is TGCAGCGTTGGTGGGAGGGCCGGAGGGGACACCGGGGAGCTGTTTTTT. Amino acid sequence: CSVGGRAGGDTGELFF.

This rearrangement joins TRBV29-1 to TRBJ2-3; possibly TRBD2 for D (5 bases). Germline CDR1 is SQVTM and CDR2 is ANQGSEA. Trimming removed 3 bases from V and 1 base from J, with 14 bases in between. The CDR3 runs 15 residues. The CDR3 region has the DNA TGCAGCGTTGACCGACTGGGAGAAGGCACAGATACGCAGTATTTT. Residues: CSVDRLGEGTDTQYF.

The chain couples TRBV4-1 to TRBJ2-2, with D possibly being TRBD1 (5 bases). The CDR3 totals 14 residues. The germline gives CDR1 MGHRA, CDR2 YSYEKL. Trimming took 1 base from V and 4 from J, leaving 7 bases between them. The CDR3 reads CASSQVQGTGELFF. The CDR3 DNA reads TGCGCCAGCAGCCAAGTCCAGGGCACCGGGGAGCTGTTTTTT.

This clone was detected once. The chain's CDR3 is CASSSRLAGTYEQYF. The CDR3 bases are TGTGCCAGCAGCTCCCGACTAGCGGGGACCTACGAGCAGTACTTC. The V and J genes are TRBV11-2 and TRBJ2-7; 11 bases fit TRBD2. V trimming: 4 bases; J trimming: 2 bases; junction bases outside the gene matches: 4. This CDR3 has 15 residues. Germline V gives CDR1 SGHAT, CDR2 FQNNGV.

The chain carries TRBV6-5 and TRBJ1-3; D gene ambiguous. V lost 0 bases, J lost 4 bases, and 10 bases lay in between. The length of the CDR3 is 15 residues. Germline CDR1 MNHEY, CDR2 SVGAGI. CDR3 residues: CASSYSHAGGNTIYF. The CDR3 coding sequence is TGTGCCAGCAGTTACTCCCATGCGGGGGGAAACACCATATATTTT.

The chain uses TRBV27 and TRBJ2-7; 13 bases agree with TRBD2. Trimming removed 5 bases from V and 0 bases from J; junction bases left unmatched: 4. CDR1 is MNHEY and CDR2 is SMNVEV in the germline V gene (reference sequence). This CDR3 has 16 amino acids. CDR3 sequence reads: CASSATSGRVSYEQYF. The DNA of the CDR3 is TGTGCCAGCAGTGCTACTAGCGGGAGGGTCTCCTACGAGCAGTACTTC.

The chain employs TRBV18 and TRBJ2-1, with 9 bases fitting TRBD2. Germline V CDR1 and CDR2: KGHSH, LQKENI. Trimming removed 6 bases from V and 5 bases from J; junction bases left unmatched: 14. This CDR3 comprises 17 residues. CDR3 region: CASSRVLRAGGDNEQFF. In DNA, the CDR3 is TGTGCCAGCTCCCGCGTCTTACGAGCGGGAGGAGACAATGAGCAGTTCTTC. Supplemented by reference TRBV18 and TRBJ2-1, the full variable domain reads NAGVMQNPRHLVRRRGQEARLRCSPMKGHSHVYWYRQLPEEGLKFMVYLQKENIIDESGMPKERFSAEFPKEGPSILRIQQVVRGDSAAYFCASSRVLRAGGDNEQFFGPGTRLTVL.

The chain couples TRBV5-1 to TRBJ2-7; maybe TRBD2 (7 bases). Trimming removed 1 base from V and 5 bases from J, with 19 bases in between. Germline CDR1 SGHRS, CDR2 YFSETQ. The CDR3 spans 16 residues. The CDR3: CASSLFLSGGANEQYF. The CDR3 nucleotides read TGCGCCAGCAGCTTGTTCCTGTCTGGGGGGGCGAACGAGCAGTACTTC.

This clone was counted a few times. The chain has TRBV15 and TRBJ1-2; TRBD1 matches at 8 bases. This CDR3 has 15 residues. Germline V CDR1 and CDR2: LNHNV, YYDKDF (reference sequence). V gave up 5 bases and J gave up 5 bases; unmatched junction bases: 10. CDR3 sequence reads: CATSLGAGGTYGYTF. The CDR3 nucleotides are TGTGCCACCAGCCTAGGGGCAGGGGGCACATATGGCTACACCTTC.

The chain joins TRBV7-8 to TRBJ2-7, with D unclear. The CDR3 contains 15 residues. V dropped 5 bases and J dropped 2 bases, with 16 bases sitting between them. In germline, CDR1 is SGHVS, CDR2 FQNEAQ. For the CDR3, the DNA is TGTGCCAGCAGCCCGGAAGCAGGCCACCCCTACGAGCAGTACTTC. Amino acids: CASSPEAGHPYEQYF.

This chain uses TRBV7-2 with TRBJ1-2; D perhaps matches TRBD1 (5 bases). The germline CDR1 and CDR2 sequences are SGHTA and FQGNSA. The CDR3 spans 14 residues. Trimming cost V 5 bases and J 4 bases, with 14 bases left between them. The CDR3 DNA reads as TGTGCCAGCAGCACACGCGGGGCCCTCTATGGCTACACCTTC. This sequence encodes CASSTRGALYGYTF.

This chain connects TRBV27 to TRBJ2-3, with TRBD2 matching 7 bases. Looked up from germline, CDR1 is MNHEY and CDR2 is SMNVEV (reference sequence). J lost 3 bases, V lost 1 base, and 10 bases had no gene match. CDR3 length: 17 amino acids. The CDR3, as DNA: TGTGCCAGCAGTTTATTCCCGGGACGGGGAGGGACAGATACGCAGTATTTT. This gives the protein CASSLFPGRGGTDTQYF.

The chain joins TRBV2 to TRBJ1-2, with TRBD1 matching over 10 bases. This CDR3 has 14 residues. Germline loops: CDR1 SNHLY, CDR2 FYNNEI. The V gene end was trimmed by 7 bases and the J gene end by 8 bases; junction bases not matched to a gene: 10. The CDR3 protein is CASTLLGTGVGYTF. CDR3 coding DNA: TGTGCCAGCACCCTCCTAGGGACAGGGGTGGGCTACACCTTC.

This chain uses TRBV28 with TRBJ1-3, with D unresolved. Germline-derived CDR1 and CDR2 are MDHEN and SYDVKM. This CDR3 comprises 15 residues. The germline V and J ends were trimmed by 7 bases and 4 bases, with 17 bases remaining between them. The CDR3 loop is CASTVKGSGGNTIYF. The CDR3 DNA reads TGTGCCAGCACGGTAAAGGGTTCGGGAGGAAACACCATATATTTT. Variable domain in full (rest from reference TRBV28 and TRBJ1-3): DVKVTQSSRYLVKRTGEKVFLECVQDMDHENMFWYRQDPGLGLRLIYFSYDVKMKEKGDIPEGYSVSREKKERFSLILESASTNQTSMYLCASTVKGSGGNTIYFGEGSWLTVV.

The gene calls are TRBV7-6 and TRBJ2-1; TRBD2 aligns across 9 bases. Germline-derived CDR1 and CDR2 are SGHVS and FNYEAQ. The CDR3 contains 19 residues. Germline trimming cut 2 bases from V and 3 bases from J; bases unmatched to any gene: 14. CDR3 loop: CASSLFVSRREGRYNEQFF. The DNA of the CDR3 is TGTGCCAGCAGCTTATTTGTATCACGGCGGGAGGGCCGCTACAATGAGCAGTTCTTC.

The chain carries TRBV7-9 and TRBJ2-7; D is undetermined. CDR3 length equals 13 residues. Per the germline V gene, CDR1 is SEHNR and CDR2 is FQNEAQ (reference sequence). V shed 2 bases and J shed 1 base, with 6 bases lying between them. CDR3 sequence (DNA): TGTGCCAGCAGCTTATGGCGGTCCTACGAGCAGTACTTC. This codes for CASSLWRSYEQYF.

This rearrangement joins TRBV2 to TRBJ1-4; 7 positions agree with TRBD1. The CDR3 is 16 amino acids. The germline V gene has CDR1 SNHLY and CDR2 FYNNEI. The V gene end was trimmed by 10 bases and the J gene end by 5 bases; junction bases not matched to a gene: 16. DNA for the CDR3: TGTGCCAACAGCCCCCTCGTTACAGGGGAAAATGAAAAACTGTTTTTT. This translates into CANSPLVTGENEKLFF.

V gene TRBV19 combines with J gene TRBJ2-1; D ambiguous. V lost 5 bases and J 0 bases, leaving 17 bases between the germline ends. Per germline, CDR1 LNHDA and CDR2 SQIVND (reference sequence). This CDR3 region has 17 residues. Written as DNA, the CDR3 is TGTGCCAGTAGTGTAAAAAACTACCAACCCTCCTACAATGAGCAGTTCTTC. This gives the protein CASSVKNYQPSYNEQFF.

This chain links TRBV27 with TRBJ2-7; a weak D match, TRBD1 (5 bases). V was pared by 0 bases and J by 2 bases, with 8 bases between. This CDR3 has 14 residues. From germline, CDR1 is MNHEY and CDR2 SMNVEV (reference sequence). As DNA, the CDR3 is TGTGCCAGCAGTTTATCCCAGGGCCCCTACGAGCAGTACTTC. Protein sequence: CASSLSQGPYEQYF.

The rearrangement uses TRBV30 and TRBJ2-7; D is perhaps TRBD2 (5 bases). Germline lookup yields CDR1 GTSNPN and CDR2 SVGIG (reference sequence). This CDR3 contains 14 residues. V lost 0 bases, J lost 3 bases, and 12 bases lay in between. The CDR3 DNA follows: TGTGCCTGGAGTGTAGGTCTAGCAAGCTACGAGCAGTACTTC. It codes for CAWSVGLASYEQYF.

The chain recombines TRBV5-4 with TRBJ2-7; the match to TRBD1 covers 7 bases. The CDR3 has 15 residues. Trimming removed 2 bases from V and 4 bases from J; junction bases left unmatched: 9. Germline V gene data show CDR1 as SGHNT and CDR2 as YYREEE (reference sequence). The CDR3 spells CASSLPGQTLYEQYF. The CDR3 region has the DNA TGTGCCAGCAGCTTACCGGGACAGACGCTTTACGAGCAGTACTTC.

A single count supports this clone. The rearrangement links TRBV5-4 to TRBJ2-7; the D gene is possibly TRBD2 (6 bases). The germline gives CDR1 SGHNT, CDR2 YYREEE (reference sequence). Between the trimmed V and J ends, which lost 4 bases and 4 bases, there was a span of 15 bases. This CDR3 comprises 14 residues. CDR3 sequence: CASSPRGYQYEQYF. The CDR3 DNA is TGTGCCAGCAGCCCGCGGGGATACCAGTACGAGCAGTACTTC.

The chain joins TRBV27 to TRBJ2-5, with 10 bases that match TRBD1. J gave up 11 bases and V 0 bases, and 3 bases lay outside the gene matches. The germline CDR1 and CDR2 sequences are MNHEY and SMNVEV (reference sequence). The CDR3 is made up of 13 amino acids. The CDR3 DNA follows: TGTGCCAGCAGTTTATCCCGGGACAGGGGTCAGTACTTC. This gives the protein CASSLSRDRGQYF.

The chain is built from TRBV18 and TRBJ1-4; D is ambiguous. Germline CDR1 is KGHSH and CDR2 is LQKENI. The CDR3 spans 13 residues. Trimming removed 2 bases at V and 3 bases at J, with 4 bases between. CDR3 sequence: CASSPAANEKLFF. CDR3 in DNA: TGTGCCAGCTCACCAGCAGCTAATGAAAAACTGTTTTTT.

Concerning this clone itself: The junction does not match germline at one end; this may be a read error. The J gene is TRBJ2-7, the V gene TRBV7-2; tentatively, D is TRBD2 (6 bases). CDR3 length: 14 residues. Germline V gene data show CDR1 as SGHTA and CDR2 as FQGNSA. CDR3 sequence: CASTSRDFSSEQYF. The CDR3 coding sequence is TGTGCCAGCACCTCGCGGGACTTTTCCTCCGAGCAGTACTTC.